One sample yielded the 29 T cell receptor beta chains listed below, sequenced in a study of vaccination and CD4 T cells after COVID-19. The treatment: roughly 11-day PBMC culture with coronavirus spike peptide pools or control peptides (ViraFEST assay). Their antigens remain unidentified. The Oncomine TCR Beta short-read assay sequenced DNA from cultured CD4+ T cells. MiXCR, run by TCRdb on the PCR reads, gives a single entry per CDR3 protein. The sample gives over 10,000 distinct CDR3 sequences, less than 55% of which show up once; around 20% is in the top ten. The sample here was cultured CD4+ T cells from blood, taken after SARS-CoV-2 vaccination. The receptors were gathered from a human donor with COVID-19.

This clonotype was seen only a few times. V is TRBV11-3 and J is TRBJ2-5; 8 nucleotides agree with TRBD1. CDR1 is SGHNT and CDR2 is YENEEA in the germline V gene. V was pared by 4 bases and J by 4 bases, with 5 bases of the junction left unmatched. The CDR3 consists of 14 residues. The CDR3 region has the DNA TGTGCCAGCAGCTACAGGGGGGCCGCAGAGACCCAGTACTTC. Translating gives CASSYRGAAETQYF.

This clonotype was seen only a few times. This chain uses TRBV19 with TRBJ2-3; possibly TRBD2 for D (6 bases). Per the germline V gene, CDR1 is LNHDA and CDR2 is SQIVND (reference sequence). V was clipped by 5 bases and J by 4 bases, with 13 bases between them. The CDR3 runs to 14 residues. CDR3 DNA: TGTGCCAGTAGTGCGACTAGGGTGGCAGATACGCAGTATTTT. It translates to CASSATRVADTQYF.

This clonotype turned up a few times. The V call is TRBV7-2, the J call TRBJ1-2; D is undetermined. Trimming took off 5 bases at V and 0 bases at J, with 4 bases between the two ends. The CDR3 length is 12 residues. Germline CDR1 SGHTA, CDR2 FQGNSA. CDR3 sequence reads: CASSPANYGYTF. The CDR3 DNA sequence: TGTGCCAGCAGCCCGGCTAACTATGGCTACACCTTC.

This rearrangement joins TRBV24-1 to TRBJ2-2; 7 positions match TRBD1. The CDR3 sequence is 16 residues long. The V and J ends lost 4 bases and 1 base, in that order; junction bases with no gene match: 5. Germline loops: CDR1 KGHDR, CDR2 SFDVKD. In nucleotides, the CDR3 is TGTGCCACCAGTGAACCTGACAGGGAGAACACCGGGGAGCTGTTTTTT. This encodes CATSEPDRENTGELFF.

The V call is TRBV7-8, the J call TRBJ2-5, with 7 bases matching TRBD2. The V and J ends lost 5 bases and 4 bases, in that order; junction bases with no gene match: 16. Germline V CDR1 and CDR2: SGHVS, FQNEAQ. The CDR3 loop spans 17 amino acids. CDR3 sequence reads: CASSHGPGGKGGETQYF. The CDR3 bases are TGTGCCAGCAGCCACGGTCCCGGGGGGAAAGGAGGAGAGACCCAGTACTTC.

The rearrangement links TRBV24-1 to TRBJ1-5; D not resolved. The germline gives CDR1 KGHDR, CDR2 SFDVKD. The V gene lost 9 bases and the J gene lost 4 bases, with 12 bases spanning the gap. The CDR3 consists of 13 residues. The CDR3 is CATAYSGNQPQHF. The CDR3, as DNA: TGTGCCACCGCCTACTCTGGGAATCAGCCCCAGCATTTT.

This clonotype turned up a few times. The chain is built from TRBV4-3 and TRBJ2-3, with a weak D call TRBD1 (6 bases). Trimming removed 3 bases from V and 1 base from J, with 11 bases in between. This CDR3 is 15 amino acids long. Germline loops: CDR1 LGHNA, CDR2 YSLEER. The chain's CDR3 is CASSQGAVGTDTQYF. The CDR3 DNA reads TGCGCCAGCAGCCAGGGGGCTGTGGGCACAGATACGCAGTATTTT.

The CDR3 DNA follows: TGTGCCAGCAGCTTGGGGGTAAACCCACGAGAGACCCAGTACTTC. Amino acids: CASSLGVNPRETQYF. This chain uses TRBV5-6 with TRBJ2-5; no firm D call. Germline V lookup: CDR1 SGHDT, CDR2 YYEEEE. This CDR3 spans 15 amino acids. V lost 0 bases and J lost 4, with 13 bases in between. Based on the CDR3 plus reference TRBV5-6 and TRBJ2-5, the full variable domain is DAGVTQSPTHLIKTRGQQVTLRCSPKSGHDTVSWYQQALGQGPQFIFQYYEEEERQRGNFPDRFSGHQFPNYSSELNVNALLLGDSALYLCASSLGVNPRETQYFGPGTRLLVL.

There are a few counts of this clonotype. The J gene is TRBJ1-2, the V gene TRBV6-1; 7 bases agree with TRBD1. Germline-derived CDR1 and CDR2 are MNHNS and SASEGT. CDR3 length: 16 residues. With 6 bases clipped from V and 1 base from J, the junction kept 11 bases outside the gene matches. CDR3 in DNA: TGTGCCAGCAGCGTAATGTCAGGGGGGTATAACTATGGCTACACCTTC. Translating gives CASSVMSGGYNYGYTF.

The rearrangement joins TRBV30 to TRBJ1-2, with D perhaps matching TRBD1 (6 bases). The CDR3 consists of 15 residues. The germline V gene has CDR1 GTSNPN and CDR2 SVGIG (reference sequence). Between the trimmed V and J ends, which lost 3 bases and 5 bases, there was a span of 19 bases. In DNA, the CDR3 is TGTGCCTGGAGCAGAAAGGGTCAGGGGACTTATGGCTACACCTTC. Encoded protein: CAWSRKGQGTYGYTF.

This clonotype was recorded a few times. The CDR3: CSAPNTGELFF. Written as DNA, the CDR3 is TGCAGTGCCCCGAACACCGGGGAGCTGTTTTTT. V gene TRBV20-1 combines with J gene TRBJ2-2, with D hard to call. V shed 6 bases and J shed 0 bases, with 2 bases lying between them. CDR1 and CDR2 from the germline V gene are DFQATT and SNEGSKA (reference sequence). This CDR3 comprises 11 residues.

Written as DNA, the CDR3 is TGTGCCAGCAGCTTAGGCCCGACTGCAAAAAACATTCAGTACTTC. Residues: CASSLGPTAKNIQYF. The rearrangement uses TRBV7-2 and TRBJ2-4; D is unclear. Trimming stripped 1 base from V and 4 bases from J, with 11 bases between. This CDR3 has 15 amino acids. Per the germline V gene, CDR1 is SGHTA and CDR2 is FQGNSA.

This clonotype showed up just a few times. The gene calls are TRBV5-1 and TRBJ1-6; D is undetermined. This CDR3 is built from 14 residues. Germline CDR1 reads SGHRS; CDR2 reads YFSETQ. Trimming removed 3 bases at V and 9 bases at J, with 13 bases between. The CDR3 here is CASSYGSEGSPLHF. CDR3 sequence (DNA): TGCGCCAGCAGCTATGGGTCGGAGGGTTCACCCCTCCACTTT.

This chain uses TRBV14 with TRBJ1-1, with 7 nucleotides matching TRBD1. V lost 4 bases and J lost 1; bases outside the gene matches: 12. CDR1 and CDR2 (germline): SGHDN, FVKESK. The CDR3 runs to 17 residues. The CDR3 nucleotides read TGTGCCAGCAGCCGCCGAATACAGGGGTGGGCGAACACTGAAGCTTTCTTT. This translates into CASSRRIQGWANTEAFF.

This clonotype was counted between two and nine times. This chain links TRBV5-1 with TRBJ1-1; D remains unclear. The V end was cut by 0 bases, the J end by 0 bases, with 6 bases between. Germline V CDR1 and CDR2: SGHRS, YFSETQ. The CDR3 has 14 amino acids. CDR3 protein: CASSLDGLNTEAFF. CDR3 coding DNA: TGCGCCAGCAGCTTGGACGGCCTGAACACTGAAGCTTTCTTT.

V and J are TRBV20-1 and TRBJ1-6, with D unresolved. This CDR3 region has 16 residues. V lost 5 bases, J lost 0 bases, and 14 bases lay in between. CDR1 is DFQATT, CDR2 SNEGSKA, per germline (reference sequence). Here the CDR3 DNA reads TGCAGTGCTCTAGCCCGGGGAAGCTCCTATAATTCACCCCTCCACTTT. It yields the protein CSALARGSSYNSPLHF.

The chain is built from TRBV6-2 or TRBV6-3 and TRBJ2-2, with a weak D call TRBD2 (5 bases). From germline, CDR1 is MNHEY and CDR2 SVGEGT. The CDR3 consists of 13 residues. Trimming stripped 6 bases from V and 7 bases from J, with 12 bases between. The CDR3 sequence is CASRSSVDGELFF. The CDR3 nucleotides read TGTGCCAGCAGAAGTAGCGTTGACGGGGAGCTGTTTTTT.

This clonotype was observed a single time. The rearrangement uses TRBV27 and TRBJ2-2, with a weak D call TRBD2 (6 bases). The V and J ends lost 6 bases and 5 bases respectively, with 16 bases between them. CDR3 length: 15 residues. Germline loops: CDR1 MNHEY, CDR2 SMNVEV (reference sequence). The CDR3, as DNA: TGTGCCAGCAGCCAAATCGGGGGTCAGACCGGGGAGCTGTTTTTT. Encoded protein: CASSQIGGQTGELFF.

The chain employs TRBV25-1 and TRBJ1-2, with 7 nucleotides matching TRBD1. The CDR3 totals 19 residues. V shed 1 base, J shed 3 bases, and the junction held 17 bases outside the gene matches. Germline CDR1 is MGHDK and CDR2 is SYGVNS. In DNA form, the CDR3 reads TGTGCCAGCAGTGAATCCATAGGGGGGGGACAGCAAACCCACTATGGCTACACCTTC. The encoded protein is CASSESIGGGQQTHYGYTF.

The CDR3 here is CASGSTMETQYF. The CDR3 region has the DNA TGTGCCAGCGGGAGTACCATGGAGACCCAGTACTTC. V is TRBV11-2 and J is TRBJ2-5; D perhaps matches TRBD2 (5 bases). Per the germline V gene, CDR1 is SGHAT and CDR2 is FQNNGV. This CDR3 has 12 amino acids. Between the trimmed V and J ends, which lost 8 bases and 5 bases, there was a span of 12 bases.

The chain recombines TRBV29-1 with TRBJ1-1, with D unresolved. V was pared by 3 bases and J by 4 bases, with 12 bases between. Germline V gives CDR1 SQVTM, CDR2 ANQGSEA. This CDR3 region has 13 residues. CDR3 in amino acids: CSVDRGSGTEAFF. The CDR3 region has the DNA TGCAGCGTTGATCGTGGCAGCGGCACTGAAGCTTTCTTT.

The CDR3 sequence: CSASPGGVRAEAFF. The DNA of the CDR3 is TGCAGTGCTAGCCCAGGAGGAGTGCGGGCTGAAGCTTTCTTT. The chain uses TRBV20-1 and TRBJ1-1; D is unresolved. The germline V gene encodes CDR1 DFQATT and CDR2 SNEGSKA (reference sequence). The V end lost 3 bases, the J end lost 6 bases, and 17 bases lay between the germline ends. The CDR3 consists of 14 residues.

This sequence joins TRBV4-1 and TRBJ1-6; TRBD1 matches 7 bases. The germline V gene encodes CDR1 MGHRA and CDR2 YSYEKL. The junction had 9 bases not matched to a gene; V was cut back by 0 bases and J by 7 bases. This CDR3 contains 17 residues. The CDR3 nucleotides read TGCGCCAGCAGCCAAGACCCTAGGACAGGCCAGAATTCACCCCTCCACTTT. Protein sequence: CASSQDPRTGQNSPLHF.

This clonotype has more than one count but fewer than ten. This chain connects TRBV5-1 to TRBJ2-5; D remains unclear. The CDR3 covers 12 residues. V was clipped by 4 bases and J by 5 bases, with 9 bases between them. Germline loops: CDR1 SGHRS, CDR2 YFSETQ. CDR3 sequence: CASSPRRETQYF. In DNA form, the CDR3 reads TGCGCCAGCAGCCCCCGAAGGGAGACCCAGTACTTC.

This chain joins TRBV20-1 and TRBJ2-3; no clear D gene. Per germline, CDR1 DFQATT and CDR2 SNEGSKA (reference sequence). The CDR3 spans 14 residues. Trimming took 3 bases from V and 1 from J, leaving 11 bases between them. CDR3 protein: CSARGRGGTDTQYF. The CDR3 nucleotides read TGCAGTGCTAGGGGCAGAGGAGGCACAGATACGCAGTATTTT.

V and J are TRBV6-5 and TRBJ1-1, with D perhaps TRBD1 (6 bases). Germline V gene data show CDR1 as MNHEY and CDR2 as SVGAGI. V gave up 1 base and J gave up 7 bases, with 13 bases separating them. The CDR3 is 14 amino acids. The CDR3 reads CASSYFSGTNEAFF. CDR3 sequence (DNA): TGTGCCAGCAGTTACTTTTCCGGGACAAATGAAGCTTTCTTT.

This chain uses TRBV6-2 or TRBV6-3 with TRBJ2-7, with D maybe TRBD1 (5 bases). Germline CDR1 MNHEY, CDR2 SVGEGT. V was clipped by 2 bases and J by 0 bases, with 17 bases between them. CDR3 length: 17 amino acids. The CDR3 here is CASSYTPSLTVSYEQYF. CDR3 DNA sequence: TGTGCCAGCAGTTACACGCCGAGCCTGACAGTCTCCTACGAGCAGTACTTC.

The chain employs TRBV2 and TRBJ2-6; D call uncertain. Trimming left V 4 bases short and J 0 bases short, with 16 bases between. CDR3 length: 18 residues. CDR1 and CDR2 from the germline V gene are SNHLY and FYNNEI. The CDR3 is CASSVFTAVNSGANVLTF. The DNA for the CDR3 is TGTGCCAGCAGTGTCTTCACCGCGGTAAACTCTGGGGCCAACGTCCTGACTTTC.

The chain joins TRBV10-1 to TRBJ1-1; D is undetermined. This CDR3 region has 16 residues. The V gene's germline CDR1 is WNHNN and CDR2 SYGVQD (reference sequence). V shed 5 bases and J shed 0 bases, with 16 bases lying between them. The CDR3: CASSSGRTSVNTEAFF. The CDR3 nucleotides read TGCGCCAGCAGTTCTGGACGGACGAGCGTGAACACTGAAGCTTTCTTT.